This TCR beta chain was found in a study of blood T cell repertoires in COVID-19. Study at large: Acute and convalescent COVID-19 specimens originated in the United States, Italy and Spain. In each case, the material was cDNA or gDNA derived from T cells, B-cell-depleted T cells, or PBMCs.

CDR3 length: 13 residues. Per germline, CDR1 MGHDK and CDR2 SYGVNS. Trimming removed 3 bases from V and 5 bases from J; junction bases left unmatched: 0. Per the original methods: Reference gene primer amplification yielded estimated nucleated cell counts. Method: immunoSEQ multiplex PCR; TCRdb's copy keeps in-frame clones and lacks some. That table furnishes V, J and clone size, whereas the DNA furnished D and trimming. The table shows 250,000 to 300,000 clones, with about 86% occurring only once. This clonotype originated in a man between 18 and 29 years old with active or convalescent COVID-19. The sample was peripheral blood. The V and J genes are TRBV25-1 and TRBJ1-4; 7 bases match TRBD1. The CDR3 here is CASSETGNEKLFF. For the CDR3, the DNA is TGTGCCAGCAGTGAGACAGGGAATGAAAAACTGTTTTTT. Full variable domain (outside the CDR3, taken from reference TRBV25-1 and TRBJ1-4): EADIYQTPRYLVIGTGKKITLECSQTMGHDKMYWYQQDPGMELHLIHYSYGVNSTEKGDLSSESTVSRIRTEHFPLTLESARPSHTSQYLCASSETGNEKLFFGSGTQLSVL.